Listed here are 26 T cell receptor beta chains from one sample, sequenced in a study of cytomegalovirus exposure and HLA in healthy donors. Primers included in the PCR were 60 Vbeta and 13 Jbeta primers. TCRdb keeps only in-frame clones here, not all; method: immunoSEQ multiplex PCR. The sample includes around 170,000 clones, approximately 80% seen only once; the top ten take around 1.6%. The sample consisted of PBMCs. The receptors shown here come from a man aged 18 to 29 in good health and CMV-seronegative.

V and J are TRBV27 and TRBJ2-3; D ambiguous. CDR1 MNHEY and CDR2 SMNVEV come from the germline V gene (reference sequence). V shed 4 bases and J shed 5 bases, with 4 bases lying between them. The CDR3 is 11 residues long. The CDR3 protein is CASSSRDTQYF. The CDR3 bases are TGTGCCAGCAGTTCCAGAGATACGCAGTATTTT.

This CDR3 is CASSQHVLGTQYF. The CDR3 DNA is TGCGCCAGCAGTCAACATGTTCTCGGGACCCAGTACTTC. The J gene is TRBJ2-5, the V gene TRBV23-1; D call uncertain. TRBV23-1 counts as an open reading frame of uncertain function. The length of the CDR3 is 13 residues. With 2 bases removed from V and 7 bases from J, the gap between germline ends came to 11 bases.

The chain carries TRBV2 and TRBJ2-7, with D tentatively TRBD1 (7 bases). The CDR3 contains 13 residues. CDR1 and CDR2 from the germline V gene are SNHLY and FYNNEI. V was pared by 7 bases and J by 4 bases, with 14 bases between. The CDR3 nucleotides are TGTGCCAGCAAGGGCAGGGGGGAGTACGAGCAGTACTTC. Protein: CASKGRGEYEQYF.

The V gene is TRBV28, the J gene TRBJ2-7, with a weak D call TRBD2 (5 bases). Between the trimmed V and J ends, which lost 5 bases and 3 bases, there was a span of 14 bases. The CDR3 is 14 amino acids. The V gene's germline CDR1 is MDHEN and CDR2 SYDVKM. The CDR3 sequence: CASSPSRTGYEQYF. In DNA form, the CDR3 reads TGTGCCAGCAGTCCCTCGCGGACTGGCTACGAGCAGTACTTC.

This clone appeared a few times. V is TRBV5-1 and J is TRBJ2-7; 10 nucleotides match TRBD2. The germline gives CDR1 SGHRS, CDR2 YFSETQ. V shed 0 bases, J shed 5 bases, and the junction held 5 bases outside the gene matches. The CDR3 sequence is 15 residues long. CDR3 protein: CASSLGGTSAHEQYF. The CDR3 nucleotides are TGCGCCAGCAGCTTGGGGGGGACTAGCGCCCACGAGCAGTACTTC.

The rearrangement joins TRBV10-3 to TRBJ2-7, with D uncertain. Trimming removed 4 bases at V and 4 bases at J, with 5 bases between. The CDR3 has 11 amino acids. Germline values: CDR1 ENHRY, CDR2 SYGVKD. The DNA of the CDR3 is TGTGCCATCAGTGCCCAATACGAGCAGTACTTC. Translating it yields CAISAQYEQYF.

The chain employs TRBV11-2 and TRBJ2-7; TRBD2 aligns across 7 bases. After removal of 3 bases from V and 0 bases from J, the junction contained 5 bases not matched to a gene. The V gene's germline CDR1 is SGHAT and CDR2 FQNNGV. CDR3 length: 15 amino acids. The CDR3 sequence is CASSFRAGDSYEQYF. The CDR3, as DNA: TGTGCCAGCAGCTTCAGGGCGGGGGACTCCTACGAGCAGTACTTC.

V and J are TRBV28 and TRBJ2-1; weak D call: TRBD1 (6 bases). This CDR3 has 12 amino acids. From germline, CDR1 is MDHEN and CDR2 SYDVKM. The CDR3 loop is CAVGASYNEQFF. In nucleotides, the CDR3 is TGTGCAGTGGGGGCCTCCTACAATGAGCAGTTCTTC.

The chain couples TRBV5-1 to TRBJ2-7; possible D gene TRBD1, 6 bases. Trimming removed 0 bases from V and 7 bases from J, with 14 bases in between. The germline V gene has CDR1 SGHRS and CDR2 YFSETQ. The CDR3 is 14 residues long. As DNA, the CDR3 is TGCGCCAGCAGCTTGGGACAGGCCACTGAGGAGCAGTACTTC. It codes for CASSLGQATEEQYF. Full variable domain (outside the CDR3, taken from reference TRBV5-1 and TRBJ2-7): KAGVTQTPRYLIKTRGQQVTLSCSPISGHRSVSWYQQTPGQGLQFLFEYFSETQRNKGNFPGRFSGRQFSNSRSEMNVSTLELGDSALYLCASSLGQATEEQYFGPGTRLTVT.

This CDR3 reads CASSPGQGLNTGELFF. The CDR3, as DNA: TGTGCCAGCAGCCCCGGACAGGGACTAAACACCGGGGAGCTGTTTTTT. The chain links TRBV28 to TRBJ2-2; a weak D match, TRBD1 (8 bases). The CDR3 sequence is 16 residues long. V lost 6 bases and J 2 bases, leaving 16 bases between the germline ends. CDR1 and CDR2 from the germline V gene are MDHEN and SYDVKM.

This clone was seen only a few times. The CDR3 DNA is TGTGCCAGTAGTATAGAGAGACAGCTAGCCAAAAACATTCAGTACTTC. It yields the protein CASSIERQLAKNIQYF. This sequence joins TRBV19 and TRBJ2-4; TRBD1 might be the D (5 bases). V lost 0 bases to trimming and J lost 0 bases, with 9 bases between them. The length of the CDR3 is 16 residues. Germline V gene sequence: CDR1 LNHDA, CDR2 SQIVND (reference sequence).

This rearrangement joins TRBV11-2 to TRBJ1-2; TRBD1 might be the D (6 bases). CDR3 length: 14 residues. Germline V gives CDR1 SGHAT, CDR2 FQNNGV. V shed 6 bases and J shed 1 base, with 12 bases lying between them. CDR3 protein: CASRTGPYNYGYTF. CDR3 DNA: TGTGCCAGCAGGACAGGTCCCTATAACTATGGCTACACCTTC.

The gene calls are TRBV2 and TRBJ1-1; the match to TRBD1 covers 8 bases. This CDR3 is built from 16 residues. V was clipped by 6 bases and J by 1 base; unmatched bases: 10. Germline assignment: CDR1 SNHLY and CDR2 FYNNEI. CDR3 in DNA: TGTGCCAGCAGGCTAGAGACAGGGGCCCCGAACACTGAAGCTTTCTTT. It codes for CASRLETGAPNTEAFF.

The chain is built from TRBV10-1 and TRBJ2-7; D is perhaps TRBD2 (5 bases). Germline V lookup: CDR1 WNHNN, CDR2 SYGVQD (reference sequence). CDR3 size: 13 residues. V was cut by 3 bases and J by 6 bases, with 12 bases left in between. For the CDR3, the DNA is TGCGCCAGCAGTGAACTAGGTGTGGGCGAGCAGTACTTC. This codes for CASSELGVGEQYF.

DNA of the CDR3: TGTGCCTGGAGCTACAGTAGCTCTGGAAACACCATATATTTT. Translation gives CAWSYSSSGNTIYF. V usage is TRBV30 and J usage is TRBJ1-3, with no clear D. Germline V gives CDR1 GTSNPN, CDR2 SVGIG (reference sequence). The CDR3 is 14 amino acids. Between the trimmed V and J ends, which lost 3 bases and 0 bases, there was a span of 9 bases.

V gene TRBV28 combines with J gene TRBJ1-1; 9 nucleotides line up with TRBD1. This CDR3 is 16 amino acids long. V lost 4 bases and J lost 0; bases outside the gene matches: 6. From germline, CDR1 is MDHEN and CDR2 SYDVKM. CDR3 amino acids: CASSWHGTGLNTEAFF. As DNA, the CDR3 is TGTGCCAGCAGTTGGCACGGGACAGGGCTGAACACTGAAGCTTTCTTT.

The J gene is TRBJ1-2, the V gene TRBV7-8; possibly TRBD1 for D (5 bases). The CDR3 covers 15 residues. The V gene lost 1 base and the J gene lost 1 base, with 10 bases spanning the gap. CDR1 and CDR2 from the germline V gene are SGHVS and FQNEAQ. The CDR3 bases are TGTGCCAGCAGCTTAGAATGGACAATTAACTATGGCTACACCTTC. This encodes CASSLEWTINYGYTF.

V usage is TRBV28 and J usage is TRBJ2-3; D possibly corresponds to TRBD1 (5 bases). Germline V gene data show CDR1 as MDHEN and CDR2 as SYDVKM. V was clipped by 3 bases and J by 8 bases, with 6 bases between them. This CDR3 has 11 residues. CDR3 loop: CASSFRGTQYF. DNA for the CDR3: TGTGCCAGCAGTTTTAGGGGTACGCAGTATTTT.

The chain employs TRBV5-4 and TRBJ2-2; TRBD2 aligns across 10 bases. Germline V gene data show CDR1 as SGHNT and CDR2 as YYREEE (reference sequence). V lost 4 bases to trimming and J lost 7 bases; unmatched junction nucleotides: 7. The CDR3 runs 15 residues. The CDR3 DNA follows: TGTGCCAGCAGCCTGACTAGCGGGCGTGTCGGGGAGCTGTTTTTT. Its protein is CASSLTSGRVGELFF. Based on the CDR3 plus reference TRBV5-4 and TRBJ2-2, the full variable domain is ETGVTQSPTHLIKTRGQQVTLRCSSQSGHNTVSWYQQALGQGPQFIFQYYREEENGRGNFPPRFSGLQFPNYSSELNVNALELDDSALYLCASSLTSGRVGELFFGEGSRLTVL.

This clone was seen more than once but under ten times. The chain employs TRBV20-1 and TRBJ1-5; D not certain. The CDR3 is made up of 11 amino acids. Between the trimmed V and J ends, which lost 2 bases and 4 bases, there was a span of 3 bases. Germline loops: CDR1 DFQATT, CDR2 SNEGSKA (reference sequence). CDR3 sequence: CSARYNQPQHF. CDR3 coding DNA: TGCAGTGCTAGATATAATCAGCCCCAGCATTTT.

This chain joins TRBV21-1 and TRBJ2-5; whether TRBD2, the table's D call, matches the DNA was not checked. TRBV21-1 is designated a pseudogene. This CDR3 region has 12 residues. The chain's CDR3 is CASSNGGETQYF. The DNA of the CDR3 is TGTGCCAGCAGCAACGGGGGGGAGACCCAGTACTTC.

The chain couples TRBV28 to TRBJ1-4, with a weak D call TRBD1 (6 bases). Trimming stripped 4 bases from V and 5 bases from J, with 14 bases between. CDR1 MDHEN and CDR2 SYDVKM come from the germline V gene. CDR3 size: 15 residues. CDR3 nucleotide sequence: TGTGCCAGCAGTTCGCAGGGGAAAGGGAATGAAAAACTGTTTTTT. Its protein is CASSSQGKGNEKLFF. The full variable domain, its missing parts supplied by reference TRBV28 and TRBJ1-4, is DVKVTQSSRYLVKRTGEKVFLECVQDMDHENMFWYRQDPGLGLRLIYFSYDVKMKEKGDIPEGYSVSREKKERFSLILESASTNQTSMYLCASSSQGKGNEKLFFGSGTQLSVL.

This chain connects TRBV27 to TRBJ2-7; the D gene is possibly TRBD1 (6 bases). The CDR3 is made up of 14 amino acids. Germline V lookup: CDR1 MNHEY, CDR2 SMNVEV (reference sequence). V was shortened by 7 bases and J by 5 bases, with 18 bases between the two germline ends. CDR3 DNA sequence: TGTGCCAGCACAGCCGGGACAATGGGCCACGAGCAGTACTTC. Amino acid sequence: CASTAGTMGHEQYF.

In this sample, this clone turned up a few times. In DNA form, the CDR3 reads TGTGCCAGCAGCTCAGGGGTTCGGAGCTATGGCTACACCTTC. This encodes CASSSGVRSYGYTF. This rearrangement joins TRBV6-1 to TRBJ1-2; tentative D call: TRBD1 (6 bases). Germline-derived CDR1 and CDR2 are MNHNS and SASEGT. The CDR3 consists of 14 residues. V shed 6 bases and J shed 4 bases, with 15 bases lying between them.

The V gene is TRBV5-1, the J gene TRBJ1-1; TRBD1 agrees at 12 bases. The CDR3 loop spans 16 amino acids. CDR1 and CDR2 (germline): SGHRS, YFSETQ. Trimming removed 4 bases from V and 1 base from J; junction bases left unmatched: 5. Here the CDR3 reads CASSAGTGGANTEAFF. DNA of the CDR3: TGCGCCAGCAGCGCCGGGACAGGGGGCGCGAACACTGAAGCTTTCTTT.

V gene TRBV5-1 combines with J gene TRBJ2-4; 12 bases match TRBD2. Trimming at V came to 4 bases and at J to 0 bases, leaving 5 bases not matched to a gene. Germline V gene sequence: CDR1 SGHRS, CDR2 YFSETQ. The CDR3 contains 17 residues. This chain's CDR3 is CASSPGLAGPAKNIQYF. Here the CDR3 DNA reads TGCGCCAGCAGCCCGGGACTAGCGGGTCCAGCCAAAAACATTCAGTACTTC.